The table lists the clone carrying this T cell receptor beta chain with a few counts. Its antigen remains unknown. The junction does not match germline at one end; this may be a read error. RNA transcripts provided the template for amplifying TCR beta CDR3 regions. RT-PCR with HTBI primers came first, then second-round multiplex PCR. TCRdb independently ran MiXCR on the multiplex PCR reads; one entry per CDR3 protein. The table shows 360,000 or so distinct CDR3 sequences, with around 20% occurring only once. This entry is derived from a study of Graves' ophthalmopathy and Graves' hyperthyroidism. Across the whole study: Prior to any treatment, peripheral blood was collected at the time of initial diagnosis. Broader study findings: Prediction of ophthalmopathy progression reached about 70% sensitivity and approximately 75% specificity.

The sequence came from a woman under 30 with Graves' ophthalmopathy. Specimen: peripheral blood.

CDR3 amino acids: CASSLDAQGTQYF. Written as DNA, the CDR3 is TGTGCCAGCAGCTTGGACGCACAAGGGACCCAGTACTTC. V is TRBV7-3 and J is TRBJ2-5, with D uncertain. Germline V CDR1 and CDR2: SGHTA, FQGTGA. The CDR3 sequence is 13 residues long.